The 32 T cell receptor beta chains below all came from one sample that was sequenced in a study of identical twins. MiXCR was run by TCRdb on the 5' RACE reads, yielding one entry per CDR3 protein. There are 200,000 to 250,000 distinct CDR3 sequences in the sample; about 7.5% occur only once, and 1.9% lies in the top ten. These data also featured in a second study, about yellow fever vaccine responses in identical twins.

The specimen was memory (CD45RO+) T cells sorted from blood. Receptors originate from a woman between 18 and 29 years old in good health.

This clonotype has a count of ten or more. DNA for the CDR3: TGCAGCGTTGTCTTGGGTCCTCCCTCTGGGGCCAACGTCCTGACTTTC. This codes for CSVVLGPPSGANVLTF. The chain combines TRBV29-1 with TRBJ2-6; D is ambiguous. CDR1 and CDR2 from the germline V gene are SQVTM and ANQGSEA. V was trimmed by 4 bases and J by 0 bases, leaving 13 bases between them. The CDR3 has 16 amino acids.

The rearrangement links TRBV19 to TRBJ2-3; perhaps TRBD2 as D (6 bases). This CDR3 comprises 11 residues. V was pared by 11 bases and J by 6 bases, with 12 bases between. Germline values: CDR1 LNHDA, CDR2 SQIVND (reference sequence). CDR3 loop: CAGRLGDTQYF. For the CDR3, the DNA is TGTGCCGGGAGGCTGGGTGATACGCAGTATTTT.

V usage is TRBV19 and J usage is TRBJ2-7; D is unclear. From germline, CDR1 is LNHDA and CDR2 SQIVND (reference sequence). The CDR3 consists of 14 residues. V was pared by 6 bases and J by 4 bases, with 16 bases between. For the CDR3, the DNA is TGTGCCAGTAGCCCAAGTTACTCCATTTACGAGCAGTACTTC. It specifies CASSPSYSIYEQYF.

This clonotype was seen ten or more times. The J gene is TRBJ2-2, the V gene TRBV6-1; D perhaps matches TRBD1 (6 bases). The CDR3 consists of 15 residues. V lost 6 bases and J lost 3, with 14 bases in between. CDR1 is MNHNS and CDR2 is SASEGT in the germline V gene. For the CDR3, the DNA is TGTGCCAGCAGAGCAGCAAACAGGGACACCGGGGAGCTGTTTTTT. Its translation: CASRAANRDTGELFF.

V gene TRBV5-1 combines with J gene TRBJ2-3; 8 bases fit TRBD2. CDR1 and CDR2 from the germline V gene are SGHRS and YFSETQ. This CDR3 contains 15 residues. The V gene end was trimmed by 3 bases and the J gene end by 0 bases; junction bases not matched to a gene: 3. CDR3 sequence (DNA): TGCGCCAGCAGCTCACTAGCGGCTAGCACAGATACGCAGTATTTT. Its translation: CASSSLAASTDTQYF.

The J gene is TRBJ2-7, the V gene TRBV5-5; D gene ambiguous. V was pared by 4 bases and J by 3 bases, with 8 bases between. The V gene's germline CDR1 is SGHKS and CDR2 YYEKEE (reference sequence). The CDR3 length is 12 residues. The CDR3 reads CASSAGYYEQYF. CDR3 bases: TGTGCCAGCAGCGCCGGATACTACGAGCAGTACTTC.

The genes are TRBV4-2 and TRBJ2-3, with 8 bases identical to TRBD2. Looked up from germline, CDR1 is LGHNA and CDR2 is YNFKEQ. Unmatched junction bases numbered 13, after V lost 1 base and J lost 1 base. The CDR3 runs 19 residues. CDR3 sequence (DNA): TGTGCCAGCAGCCAAGTTCCCCTAGCGGGCGCCCAGGGCACAGATACGCAGTATTTT. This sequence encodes CASSQVPLAGAQGTDTQYF.

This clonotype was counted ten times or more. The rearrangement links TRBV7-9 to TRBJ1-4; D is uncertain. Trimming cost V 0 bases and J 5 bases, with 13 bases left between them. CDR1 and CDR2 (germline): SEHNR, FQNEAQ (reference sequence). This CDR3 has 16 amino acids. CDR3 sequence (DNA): TGTGCCAGCAGCTTAGCGCGTAACCTTGGCAATGAAAAACTGTTTTTT. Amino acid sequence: CASSLARNLGNEKLFF.

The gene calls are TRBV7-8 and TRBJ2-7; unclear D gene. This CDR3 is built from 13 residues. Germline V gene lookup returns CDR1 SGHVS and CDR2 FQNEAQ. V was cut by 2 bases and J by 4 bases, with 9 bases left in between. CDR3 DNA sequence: TGTGCCAGCAGCTTACAGCCAGATTACGAGCAGTACTTC. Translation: CASSLQPDYEQYF. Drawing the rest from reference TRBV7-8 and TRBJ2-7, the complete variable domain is GAGVSQSPRYKVAKRGQDVALRCDPISGHVSLFWYQQALGQGPEFLTYFQNEAQLDKSGLPSDRFFAERPEGSVSTLKIQRTQQEDSAVYLCASSLQPDYEQYFGPGTRLTVT.

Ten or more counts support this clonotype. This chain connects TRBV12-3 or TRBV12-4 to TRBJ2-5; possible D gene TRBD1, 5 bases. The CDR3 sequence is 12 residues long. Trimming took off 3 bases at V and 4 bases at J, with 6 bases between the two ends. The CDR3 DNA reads TGTGCCAGCAGTTTTAGGGGAGAGACCCAGTACTTC. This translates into CASSFRGETQYF.

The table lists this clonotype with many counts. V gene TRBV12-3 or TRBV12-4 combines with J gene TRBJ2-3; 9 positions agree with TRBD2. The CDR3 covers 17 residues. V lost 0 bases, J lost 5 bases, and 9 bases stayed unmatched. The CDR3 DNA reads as TGTGCCAGCAGTTTAGCGCTGGCGGGAGGGGGGAAAGATACGCAGTATTTT. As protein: CASSLALAGGGKDTQYF.

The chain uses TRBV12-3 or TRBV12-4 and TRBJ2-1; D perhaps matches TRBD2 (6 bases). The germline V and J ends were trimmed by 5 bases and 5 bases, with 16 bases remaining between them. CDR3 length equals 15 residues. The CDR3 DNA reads TGTGCCAGCAGTGAGGGACTGCAGCGGAACAATGAGCAGTTCTTC. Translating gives CASSEGLQRNNEQFF.

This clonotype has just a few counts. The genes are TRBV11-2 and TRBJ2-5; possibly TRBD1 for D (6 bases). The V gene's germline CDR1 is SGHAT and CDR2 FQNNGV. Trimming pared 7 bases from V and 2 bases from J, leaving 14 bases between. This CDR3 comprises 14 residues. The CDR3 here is CASTRTETQETQYF. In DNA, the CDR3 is TGTGCCAGCACCAGGACAGAAACTCAAGAGACCCAGTACTTC. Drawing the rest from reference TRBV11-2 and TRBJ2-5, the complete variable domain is EAGVAQSPRYKIIEKRQSVAFWCNPISGHATLYWYQQILGQGPKLLIQFQNNGVVDDSQLPKDRFSAERLKGVDSTLKIQPAKLEDSAVYLCASTRTETQETQYFGPGTRLLVL.

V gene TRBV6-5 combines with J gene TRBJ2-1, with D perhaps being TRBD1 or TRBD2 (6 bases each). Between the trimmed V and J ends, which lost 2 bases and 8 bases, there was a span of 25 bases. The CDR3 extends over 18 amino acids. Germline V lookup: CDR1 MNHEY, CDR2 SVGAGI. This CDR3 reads CASSYTSGLGGRSDEQFF. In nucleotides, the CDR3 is TGTGCCAGCAGTTACACCAGCGGGCTAGGGGGGCGGTCGGATGAGCAGTTCTTC.

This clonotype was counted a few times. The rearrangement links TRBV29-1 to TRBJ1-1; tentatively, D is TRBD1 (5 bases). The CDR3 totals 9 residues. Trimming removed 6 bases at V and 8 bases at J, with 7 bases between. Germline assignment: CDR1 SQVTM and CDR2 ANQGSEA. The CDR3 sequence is CSVGLEAFF. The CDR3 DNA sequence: TGCAGCGTGGGACTGGAAGCTTTCTTT.

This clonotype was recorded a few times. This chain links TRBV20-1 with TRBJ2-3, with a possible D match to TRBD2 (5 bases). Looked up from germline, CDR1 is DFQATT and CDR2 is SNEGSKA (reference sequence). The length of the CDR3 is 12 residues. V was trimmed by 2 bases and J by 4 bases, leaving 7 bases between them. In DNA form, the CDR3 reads TGCAGTGCTAGATCAGCGGCAGATACGCAGTATTTT. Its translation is CSARSAADTQYF.

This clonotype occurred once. The CDR3 sequence is CASSVGAGEPYEQYF. CDR3 nucleotides: TGTGCCAGCAGCGTAGGGGCGGGGGAACCCTACGAGCAGTACTTC. The gene calls are TRBV7-2 and TRBJ2-7, with 7 bases that match TRBD2. The CDR3 length is 15 residues. Germline CDR1 reads SGHTA; CDR2 reads FQGNSA. The V segment lost 5 bases and the J segment 2 bases; nucleotides outside the gene matches: 9.

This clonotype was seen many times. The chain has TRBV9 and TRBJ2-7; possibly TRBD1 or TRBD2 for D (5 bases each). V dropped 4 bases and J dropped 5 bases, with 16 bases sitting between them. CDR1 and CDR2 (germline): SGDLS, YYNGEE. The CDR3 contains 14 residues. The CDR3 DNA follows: TGTGCCAGCAGCATTAATTCAAGAGGGGACGAGCAGTACTTC. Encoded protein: CASSINSRGDEQYF.

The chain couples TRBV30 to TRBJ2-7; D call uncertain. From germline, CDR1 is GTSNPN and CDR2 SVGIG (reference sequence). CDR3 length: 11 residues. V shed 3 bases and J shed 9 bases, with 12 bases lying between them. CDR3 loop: CAWSTEYGQYF. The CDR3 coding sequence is TGTGCCTGGAGCACGGAGTATGGGCAGTACTTC. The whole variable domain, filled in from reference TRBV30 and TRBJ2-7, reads SQTIHQWPATLVQPVGSPLSLECTVEGTSNPNLYWYRQAAGRGLQLLFYSVGIGQISSEVPQNLSASRPQDRQFILSSKKLLLSDSGFYLCAWSTEYGQYFGPGTRLTVT.

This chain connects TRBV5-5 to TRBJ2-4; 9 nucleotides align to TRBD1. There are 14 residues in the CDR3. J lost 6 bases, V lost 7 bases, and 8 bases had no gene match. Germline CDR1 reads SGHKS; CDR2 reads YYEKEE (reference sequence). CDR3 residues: CASGTGGSGNIQYF. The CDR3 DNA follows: TGTGCCAGCGGTACAGGGGGCAGTGGAAACATTCAGTACTTC.

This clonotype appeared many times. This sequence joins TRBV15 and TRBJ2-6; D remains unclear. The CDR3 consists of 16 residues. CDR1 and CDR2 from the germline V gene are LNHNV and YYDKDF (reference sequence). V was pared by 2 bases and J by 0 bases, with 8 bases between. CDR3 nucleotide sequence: TGTGCCACCAGCAGAACCGTAGACTCTGGGGCCAACGTCCTGACTTTC. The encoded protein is CATSRTVDSGANVLTF. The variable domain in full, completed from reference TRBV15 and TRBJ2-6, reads DAMVIQNPRYQVTQFGKPVTLSCSQTLNHNVMYWYQQKSSQAPKLLFHYYDKDFNNEADTPDNFQSRRPNTSFCFLDIRSPGLGDTAMYLCATSRTVDSGANVLTFGAGSRLTVL.

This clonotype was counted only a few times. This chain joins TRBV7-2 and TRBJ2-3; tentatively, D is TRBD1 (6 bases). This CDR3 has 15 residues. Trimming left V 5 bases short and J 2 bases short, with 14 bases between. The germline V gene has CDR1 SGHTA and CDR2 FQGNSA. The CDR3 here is CASSPNGQSTDTQYF. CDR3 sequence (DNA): TGTGCCAGCAGCCCAAACGGACAGTCCACAGATACGCAGTATTTT.

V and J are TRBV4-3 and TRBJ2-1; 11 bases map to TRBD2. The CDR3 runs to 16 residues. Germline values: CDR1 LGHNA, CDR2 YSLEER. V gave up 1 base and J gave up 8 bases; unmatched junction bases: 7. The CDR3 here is CASSQVISGRAHEQFF. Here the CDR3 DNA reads TGCGCCAGCAGCCAAGTGATTAGCGGGAGGGCCCATGAGCAGTTCTTC.

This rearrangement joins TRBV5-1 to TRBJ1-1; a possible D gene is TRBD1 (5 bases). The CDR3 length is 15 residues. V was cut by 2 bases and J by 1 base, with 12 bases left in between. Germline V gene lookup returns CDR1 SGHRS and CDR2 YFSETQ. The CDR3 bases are TGCGCCAGCAGCTTACGCGGGCAGGGGAACACTGAAGCTTTCTTT. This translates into CASSLRGQGNTEAFF. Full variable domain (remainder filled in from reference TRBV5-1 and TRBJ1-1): KAGVTQTPRYLIKTRGQQVTLSCSPISGHRSVSWYQQTPGQGLQFLFEYFSETQRNKGNFPGRFSGRQFSNSRSEMNVSTLELGDSALYLCASSLRGQGNTEAFFGQGTRLTVV.

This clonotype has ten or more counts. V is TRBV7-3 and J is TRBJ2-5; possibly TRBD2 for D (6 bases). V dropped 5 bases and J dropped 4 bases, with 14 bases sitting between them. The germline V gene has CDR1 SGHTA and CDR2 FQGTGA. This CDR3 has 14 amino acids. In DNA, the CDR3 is TGTGCCAGCAGCCCGAACGGGGGAGTAGAGACCCAGTACTTC. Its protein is CASSPNGGVETQYF.

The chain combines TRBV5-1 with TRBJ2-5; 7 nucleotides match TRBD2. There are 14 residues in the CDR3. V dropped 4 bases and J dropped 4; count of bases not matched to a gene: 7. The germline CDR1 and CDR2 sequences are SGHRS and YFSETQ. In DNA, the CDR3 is TGCGCCAGCAGCCAGGTACCGGGGGGAGAGACCCAGTACTTC. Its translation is CASSQVPGGETQYF.

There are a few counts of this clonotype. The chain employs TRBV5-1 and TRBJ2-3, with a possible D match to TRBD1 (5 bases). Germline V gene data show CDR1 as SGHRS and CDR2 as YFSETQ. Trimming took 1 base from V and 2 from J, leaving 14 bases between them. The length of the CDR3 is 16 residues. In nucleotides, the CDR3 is TGCGCCAGCAGCTTGCCCGCGGACACCATCACAGATACGCAGTATTTT. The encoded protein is CASSLPADTITDTQYF.

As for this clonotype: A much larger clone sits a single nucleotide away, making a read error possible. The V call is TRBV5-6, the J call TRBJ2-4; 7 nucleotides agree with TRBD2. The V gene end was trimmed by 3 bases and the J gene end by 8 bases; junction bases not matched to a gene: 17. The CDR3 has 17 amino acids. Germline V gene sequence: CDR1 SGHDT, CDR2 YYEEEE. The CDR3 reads CASSSRRTSRFKHIQYF. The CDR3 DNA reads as TGTGCCAGCAGCTCCCGACGGACTAGTAGGTTTAAGCACATTCAGTACTTC.

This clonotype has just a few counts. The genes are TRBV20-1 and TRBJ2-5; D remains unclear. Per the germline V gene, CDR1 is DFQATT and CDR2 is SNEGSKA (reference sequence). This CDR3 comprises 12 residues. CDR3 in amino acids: CCVLHRQETQYF. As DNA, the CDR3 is TGCTGTGTTTTGCACAGACAAGAGACCCAGTACTTC.

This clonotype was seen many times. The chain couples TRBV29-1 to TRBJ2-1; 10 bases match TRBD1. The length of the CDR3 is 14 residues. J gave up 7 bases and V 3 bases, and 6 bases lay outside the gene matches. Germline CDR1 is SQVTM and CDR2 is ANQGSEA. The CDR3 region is CSVDGDRGMNEQFF. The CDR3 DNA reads TGCAGCGTTGATGGGGACAGGGGTATGAATGAGCAGTTCTTC.

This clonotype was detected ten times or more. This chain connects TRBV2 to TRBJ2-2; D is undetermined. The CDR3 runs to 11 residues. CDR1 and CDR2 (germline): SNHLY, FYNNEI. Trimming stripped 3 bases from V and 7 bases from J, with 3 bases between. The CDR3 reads CASSDYGELFF. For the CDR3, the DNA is TGTGCCAGCAGTGATTACGGGGAGCTGTTTTTT.

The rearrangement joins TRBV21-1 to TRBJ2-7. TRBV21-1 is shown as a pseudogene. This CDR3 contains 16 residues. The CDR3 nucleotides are TGTGCCAGCAGCGCTACGGACCGACCCATTGGCTACGAGCAGTACTTC. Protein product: CASSATDRPIGYEQYF.